The next 8 T cell receptor beta chains were all read from a single sample in a study of T cells in Graves' hyperthyroidism and ophthalmopathy. RNA transcripts yielded amplified TCR beta CDR3 regions. The primer set for the first-round RT-PCR of the TCR CDR3 was HTBI. In TCRdb, the multiplex PCR reads were re-called with MiXCR into one record per CDR3 protein. This repertoire shows approximately 870,000 distinct CDR3 sequences, more than 30% found once; its top ten account for 7.5% to 9.5%. Sequenced sample: blood. The source of these receptors is a man between 18 and 35 years old with Graves' hyperthyroidism.

V usage is TRBV6-5 and J usage is TRBJ2-5; a possible D gene is TRBD2 (5 bases). Germline CDR1 and CDR2: MNHEY and SVGAGI. The CDR3 runs 14 residues. The V gene lost 5 bases and the J gene lost 1 base, with 11 bases spanning the gap. CDR3: CASSPDGVQETQYF. The CDR3 nucleotides are TGTGCCAGCAGTCCTGACGGGGTCCAAGAGACCCAGTACTTC.

This clonotype has a handful of counts. The chain carries TRBV9 and TRBJ1-1; no clear D gene. Between the trimmed V and J ends, which lost 4 bases and 1 base, there was a span of 8 bases. Germline lookup yields CDR1 SGDLS and CDR2 YYNGEE. The CDR3 is made up of 13 amino acids. The chain's CDR3 is CASSQLQNTEAFF. In DNA, the CDR3 is TGTGCCAGCAGCCAATTGCAGAACACTGAAGCTTTCTTT.

V and J are TRBV10-3 and TRBJ2-2; 14 bases map to TRBD2. The CDR3 has 20 amino acids. The V gene end was trimmed by 4 bases and the J gene end by 3 bases; junction bases not matched to a gene: 13. The germline V gene encodes CDR1 ENHRY and CDR2 SYGVKD. CDR3 in amino acids: CAISGPRAPGLAGDTGELFF. The DNA of the CDR3 is TGTGCCATCAGTGGCCCAAGAGCCCCGGGACTAGCGGGAGACACCGGGGAGCTGTTTTTT.

This clonotype was detected many times. V gene TRBV10-1 combines with J gene TRBJ1-1; possible D gene TRBD1, 5 bases. With 2 bases removed from V and 1 base from J, the gap between germline ends came to 14 bases. CDR1 and CDR2 (germline): WNHNN, SYGVQD (reference sequence). The length of the CDR3 is 16 residues. CDR3 bases: TGCGCCAGCAGTGAGAGAAGGGTAGGGACGAACACTGAAGCTTTCTTT. Translated, it gives CASSERRVGTNTEAFF.

This clonotype was seen many times. This CDR3 reads CASSESRLSYEQYF. In DNA, the CDR3 is TGTGCCAGCAGTGAATCCCGTCTGTCCTACGAGCAGTACTTC. V gene TRBV25-1 combines with J gene TRBJ2-7; unclear D gene. V gave up 1 base and J gave up 1 base, with 8 bases separating them. The CDR3 is made up of 14 amino acids. Germline loops: CDR1 MGHDK, CDR2 SYGVNS.

Regarding this clonotype: One base away lies a much larger clone, so this may be a sequencing read error. The V and J genes are TRBV29-1 and TRBJ2-5, with 7 bases that match TRBD1. Per the germline V gene, CDR1 is SQVTM and CDR2 is ANQGSEA. CDR3 length: 12 amino acids. CDR3 DNA: TGCAGGGTGTGGGACAGCGCTGGGGCCCAGTACTTC. This codes for CRVWDSAGAQYF. Looking up the rest from reference TRBV29-1 and TRBJ2-5 gives the full variable domain: SAVISQKPSRDICQRGTSLTIQCQVDSQVTMMFWYRQQPGQSLTLIATANQGSEATYESGFVIDKFPISRPNLTFSTLTVSNMSPEDSSIYLCRVWDSAGAQYFGPGTRLLVL.

A single count supports this clonotype. The rearrangement links TRBV20-1 to TRBJ1-6, with unresolved D. This CDR3 is 13 amino acids long. Germline CDR1 and CDR2: DFQATT and SNEGSKA (reference sequence). V lost 5 bases to trimming and J lost 6 bases, with 11 bases between them. The CDR3 sequence: CSAGEVVNSPLHF. The CDR3 DNA reads as TGCAGTGCTGGCGAGGTTGTTAATTCACCCCTCCACTTT.

This clonotype has ten or more counts. The CDR3 coding sequence is TGTGCCTCAGGGGGGGTGCCCTCCTACGAGCAGTACTTC. It specifies CASGGVPSYEQYF. The chain couples TRBV7-9 to TRBJ2-7, with D tentatively TRBD1 or TRBD2 (7 bases each). V dropped 11 bases and J dropped 0 bases, with 14 bases sitting between them. The CDR3 is 13 amino acids. The V gene's germline CDR1 is SEHNR and CDR2 FQNEAQ (reference sequence).